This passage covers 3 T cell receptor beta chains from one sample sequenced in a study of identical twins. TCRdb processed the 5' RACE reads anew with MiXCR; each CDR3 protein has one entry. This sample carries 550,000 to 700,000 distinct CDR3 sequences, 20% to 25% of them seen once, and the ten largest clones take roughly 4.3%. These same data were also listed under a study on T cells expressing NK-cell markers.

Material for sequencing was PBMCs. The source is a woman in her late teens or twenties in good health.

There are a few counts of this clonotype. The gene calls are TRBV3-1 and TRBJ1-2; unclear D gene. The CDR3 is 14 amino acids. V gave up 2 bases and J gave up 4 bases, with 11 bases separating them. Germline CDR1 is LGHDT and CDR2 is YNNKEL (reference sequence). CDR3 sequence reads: CASSQLEEVYGYTF. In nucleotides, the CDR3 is TGTGCCAGCAGCCAACTCGAAGAGGTCTATGGCTACACCTTC.

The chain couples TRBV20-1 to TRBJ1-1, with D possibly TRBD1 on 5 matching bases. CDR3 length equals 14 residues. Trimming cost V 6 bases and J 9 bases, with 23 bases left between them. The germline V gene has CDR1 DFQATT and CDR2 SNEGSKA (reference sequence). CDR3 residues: CSAGSSTRGEKAFF. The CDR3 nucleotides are TGCAGTGCCGGCTCATCCACCCGGGGGGAGAAAGCTTTCTTT.

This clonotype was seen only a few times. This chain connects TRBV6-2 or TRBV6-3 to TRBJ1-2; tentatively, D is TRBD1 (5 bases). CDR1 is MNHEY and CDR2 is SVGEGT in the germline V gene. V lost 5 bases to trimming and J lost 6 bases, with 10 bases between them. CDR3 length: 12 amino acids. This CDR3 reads CASSPGHHGYTF. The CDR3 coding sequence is TGTGCCAGCAGTCCCGGACATCATGGCTACACCTTC.